This T cell receptor beta chain was obtained from a study of patients and donors after allogeneic stem cell transplantation. CDR3 length equals 15 residues. V was shortened by 2 bases and J by 1 base, with 12 bases between the two germline ends. Per germline, CDR1 MNHEY and CDR2 SMNVEV (reference sequence). This clonotype was seen more than once but under ten times. TCRdb called the RT-PCR reads again in MiXCR, with one record for every CDR3 protein. This sample yields more than 850,000 distinct CDR3 sequences, of which 15% to 20% are seen a single time; around 6% belongs to the top ten. The rearrangement uses TRBV27 and TRBJ2-7; D possibly corresponds to TRBD2 (7 bases). The TCR originated in a human donor who was either an allogeneic HSCT recipient or a stem cell or donor lymphocyte infusion donor (not recorded which). It is not recorded whose cells these are; they may come from a transplant donor. The sample consisted of blood, either unsorted or a sorted T cell fraction (not recorded which). In DNA, the CDR3 is TGTGCCAGCAGTTTACGGGGGGCGGAATCCTACGAGCAGTACTTC. Translation gives CASSLRGAESYEQYF.